Listed here are 12 T cell receptor beta chains from one sample, sequenced in a study of T cell changes during pregnancy in multiple sclerosis. Some clones are missing from TCRdb's copy, which holds only in-frame ones; the method was immunoSEQ multiplex PCR. The data show about 110,000 clones, with 91% seen just once and 3% to 3.5% held by the top ten. This material consisted of peripheral blood, taken after pregnancy. These receptors all stem from a female donor with multiple sclerosis, enrolled in a pregnancy study.

This clone was observed a few times. The rearrangement joins TRBV5-1 to TRBJ2-7; a weak D match, TRBD2 (6 bases). There are 12 residues in the CDR3. Germline CDR1 is SGHRS and CDR2 is YFSETQ. V was shortened by 7 bases and J by 6 bases, with 14 bases between the two germline ends. In DNA form, the CDR3 reads TGCGCCAGCTCGGACACGGGGGTCGAGCAGTACTTC. It yields the protein CASSDTGVEQYF.

The chain uses TRBV9 and TRBJ2-3; TRBD2 is a possible D gene (7 bases). Trimming removed 3 bases at V and 2 bases at J, with 16 bases between. Germline V gene lookup returns CDR1 SGDLS and CDR2 YYNGEE. This CDR3 comprises 16 residues. CDR3 residues: CASSAGGAGVTDTQYF. The CDR3 bases are TGTGCCAGCAGCGCGGGGGGCGCGGGGGTCACAGATACGCAGTATTTT.

This sequence joins TRBV7-3 and TRBJ2-3; TRBD2 matches at 8 bases. The CDR3 is 14 amino acids. Germline V gene data show CDR1 as SGHTA and CDR2 as FQGTGA. V shed 6 bases and J 4 bases; nucleotides not matched to a gene: 6. The CDR3 spells CASSSGGPPDTQYF. In DNA form, the CDR3 reads TGTGCCAGCAGTTCGGGGGGGCCCCCAGATACGCAGTATTTT.

This chain uses TRBV6-5 with TRBJ1-1; perhaps TRBD1 as D (6 bases). The CDR3 is 13 amino acids. Germline V CDR1 and CDR2: MNHEY, SVGAGI. The V and J ends lost 5 bases and 2 bases respectively, with 9 bases between them. The CDR3 DNA reads TGTGCCAGCAGTAGGGGGGGAAACACTGAAGCTTTCTTT. Its translation is CASSRGGNTEAFF.

The chain joins TRBV30 to TRBJ1-2; TRBD1 agrees at 11 bases. CDR1 is GTSNPN, CDR2 SVGIG, per germline (reference sequence). The CDR3 is 18 amino acids. With 3 bases clipped from V and 1 base from J, the junction kept 13 bases outside the gene matches. The CDR3: CAWRATPGTGGGNYGYTF. The CDR3 DNA follows: TGTGCCTGGAGGGCTACCCCCGGGACAGGGGGTGGTAACTATGGCTACACCTTC.

This clone was picked up a small number of times. The chain links TRBV7-2 to TRBJ2-1; TRBD2 matches 9 bases. CDR3 length equals 15 residues. CDR1 is SGHTA, CDR2 FQGNSA, per germline. Unmatched junction bases numbered 5, after V lost 5 bases and J lost 3 bases. The CDR3 DNA reads TGTGCCAGCAGCATCGTAGCGGGGGACTACAATGAGCAGTTCTTC. It specifies CASSIVAGDYNEQFF.

The chain employs TRBV9 and TRBJ2-3; possible D gene TRBD1, 5 bases. V was clipped by 5 bases and J by 2 bases, with 12 bases between them. From germline, CDR1 is SGDLS and CDR2 YYNGEE. The CDR3 consists of 14 residues. The chain's CDR3 is CASSYGALTDTQYF. CDR3 in DNA: TGTGCCAGCAGTTATGGGGCCCTCACAGATACGCAGTATTTT. Variable domain in full (rest from reference TRBV9 and TRBJ2-3): DSGVTQTPKHLITATGQRVTLRCSPRSGDLSVYWYQQSLDQGLQFLIQYYNGEERAKGNILERFSAQQFPDLHSELNLSSLELGDSALYFCASSYGALTDTQYFGPGTRLTVL.

The V gene is TRBV25-1, the J gene TRBJ1-2, with TRBD1 matching 7 bases. This CDR3 is built from 15 residues. The germline V gene has CDR1 MGHDK and CDR2 SYGVNS. J gave up 2 bases and V 2 bases, and 5 bases lay outside the gene matches. The CDR3 coding sequence is TGTGCCAGCAGTGAAACAGGGGTGTGGAACTATGGCTACACCTTC. Its translation is CASSETGVWNYGYTF.

This chain joins TRBV6-1 and TRBJ1-1; D remains unclear. The CDR3 is 13 amino acids. The V end lost 2 bases, the J end lost 5 bases, and 9 bases lay between the germline ends. Germline V CDR1 and CDR2: MNHNS, SASEGT. The CDR3 reads CASSEWAETEAFF. The DNA of the CDR3 is TGTGCCAGCAGTGAATGGGCCGAAACTGAAGCTTTCTTT.

This chain joins TRBV6-6 and TRBJ2-1; D perhaps matches TRBD2 (6 bases). Germline V CDR1 and CDR2: MNHNY, SVGAGI (reference sequence). V was trimmed by 2 bases and J by 0 bases, leaving 8 bases between them. This CDR3 is 15 amino acids long. CDR3 sequence (DNA): TGTGCCAGCAGTTACGGGGGGAGCTCCTACAATGAGCAGTTCTTC. This encodes CASSYGGSSYNEQFF.

The chain recombines TRBV27 with TRBJ1-6, with 7 nucleotides matching TRBD1. Losses at the gene ends were 5 bases for V and 3 bases for J; bases not matched to a gene: 4. Germline-derived CDR1 and CDR2 are MNHEY and SMNVEV (reference sequence). This CDR3 has 15 residues. The CDR3 DNA is TGTGCCAGCAGTCAAGGGACAGTCTATAATTCACCCCTCCACTTT. It encodes CASSQGTVYNSPLHF.

The chain couples TRBV5-5 to TRBJ1-1, with D possibly TRBD1 on 6 matching bases. Germline CDR1 SGHKS, CDR2 YYEKEE (reference sequence). V was clipped by 0 bases and J by 2 bases, with 8 bases between them. CDR3 length: 14 amino acids. The CDR3 sequence is CASSLGTANTEAFF. In DNA form, the CDR3 reads TGTGCCAGCAGCTTGGGGACAGCTAACACTGAAGCTTTCTTT.